The TCR beta chain under discussion was sequenced for a study of metastatic and nonmetastatic thyroid tumors. Thyroid surgery took place with no prior treatment in any patient. This clone turned up a few times. A read error may produce the germline difference seen at one junction end. MiXCR re-clonotyped the PCR reads for TCRdb. The data hold 30,000 or so clones, with about 31% observed a single time. The CDR3 covers 15 residues. Germline assignment: CDR1 MNHNS and CDR2 SASEGT. The specimen was blood. The V gene is TRBV6-1, the J gene TRBJ2-5, with 10 nucleotides matching TRBD1. The source is a female donor with papillary thyroid cancer or a benign thyroid nodule (not recorded which). Some clones in this sample may be carry-over from other donors' samples. The CDR3 here is CVSNTRQGALETQYF. The CDR3 DNA reads TGTGTCAGCAATACCCGACAGGGGGCGTTAGAGACCCAGTACTTC.